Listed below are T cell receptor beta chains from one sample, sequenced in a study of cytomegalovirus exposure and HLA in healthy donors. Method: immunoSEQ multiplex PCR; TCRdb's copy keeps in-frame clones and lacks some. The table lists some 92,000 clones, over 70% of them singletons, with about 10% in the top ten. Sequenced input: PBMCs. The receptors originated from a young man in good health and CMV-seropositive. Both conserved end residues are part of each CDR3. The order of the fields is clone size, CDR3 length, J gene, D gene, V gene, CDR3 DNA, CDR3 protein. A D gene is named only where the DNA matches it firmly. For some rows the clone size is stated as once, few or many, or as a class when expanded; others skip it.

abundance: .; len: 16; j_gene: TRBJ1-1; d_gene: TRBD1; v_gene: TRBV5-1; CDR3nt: TGCGCCAGCAGGCCGGACAGGGGAAAACTCGATGAAGAAGCTTTCTTT; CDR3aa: CASRPDRGKLDEEAFF
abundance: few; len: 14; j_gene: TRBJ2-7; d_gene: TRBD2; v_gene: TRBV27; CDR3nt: TGTGCCAGCAGTCCCGCGGGGGGGCTCGGAGAGCAGTACTTC; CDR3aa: CASSPAGGLGEQYF
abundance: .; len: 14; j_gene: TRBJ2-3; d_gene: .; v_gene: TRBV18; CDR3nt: TGTGCCAGCTCACCGCGGGCGGCAGCAGATACGCAGTATTTT; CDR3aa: CASSPRAAADTQYF
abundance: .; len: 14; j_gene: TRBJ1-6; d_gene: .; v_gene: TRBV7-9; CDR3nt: TGTGCCAGCAGCCCCCAGACAGACAATTCACCCCTCCACTTT; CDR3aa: CASSPQTDNSPLHF
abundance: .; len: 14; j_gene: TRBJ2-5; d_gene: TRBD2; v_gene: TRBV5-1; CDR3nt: TGCGCCAGCAGCTCTCGGACTAGCCTGGAGACCCAGTACTTC; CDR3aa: CASSSRTSLETQYF
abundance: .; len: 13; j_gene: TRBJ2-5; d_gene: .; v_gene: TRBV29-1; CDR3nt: TGCAGCGTTGAGATCGGGGTCTTAGAGACCCAGTACTTC; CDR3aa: CSVEIGVLETQYF
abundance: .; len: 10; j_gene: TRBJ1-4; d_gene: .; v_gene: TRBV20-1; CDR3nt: TGCAGTGCTGGGCCTGAAAAACTGTTTTTT; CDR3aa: CSAGPEKLFF
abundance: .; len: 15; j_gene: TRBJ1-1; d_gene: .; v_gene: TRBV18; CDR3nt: TGTGCCAGCTCACCCGCGGCAGGGTCGGTCACTGAAGCTTTCTTT; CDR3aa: CASSPAAGSVTEAFF
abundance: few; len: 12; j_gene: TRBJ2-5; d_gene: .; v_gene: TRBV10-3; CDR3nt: TGTGCCATCAGTGAGTCCTCGGCGGCCCAGTACTTC; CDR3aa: CAISESSAAQYF
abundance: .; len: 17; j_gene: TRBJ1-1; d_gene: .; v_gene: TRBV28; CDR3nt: TGTGCCAGCAGTCCTCCACCAGTCCTGCAGGGGAACACTGAAGCTTTCTTT; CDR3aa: CASSPPPVLQGNTEAFF
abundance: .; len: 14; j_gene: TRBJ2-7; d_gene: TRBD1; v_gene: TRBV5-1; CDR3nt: TGCGCCAGCAGTCCGGACAGGGGGGCCTACGAGCAGTACTTC; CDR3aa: CASSPDRGAYEQYF
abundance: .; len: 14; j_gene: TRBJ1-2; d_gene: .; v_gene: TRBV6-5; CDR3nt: TGTGCCAGCAGTTACGGAGGGACTCCGGAGGGCTACACCTTC; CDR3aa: CASSYGGTPEGYTF
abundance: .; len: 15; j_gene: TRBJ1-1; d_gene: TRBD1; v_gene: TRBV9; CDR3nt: TGTGCCAGCAGCGGTGGGACAGGGCAACTCACTGAAGCTTTCTTT; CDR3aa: CASSGGTGQLTEAFF
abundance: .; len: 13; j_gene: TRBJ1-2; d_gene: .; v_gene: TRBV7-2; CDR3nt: TGTGCCAGCAGCTTAGCGGGAGGATCTGGCTACACCTTC; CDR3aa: CASSLAGGSGYTF
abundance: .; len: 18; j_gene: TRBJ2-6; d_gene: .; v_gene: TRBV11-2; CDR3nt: TGTGCCAGCAGCGCGCTCACGAGAGGTAACTCTGGGGCCAACGTCCTGACTTTC; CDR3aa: CASSALTRGNSGANVLTF
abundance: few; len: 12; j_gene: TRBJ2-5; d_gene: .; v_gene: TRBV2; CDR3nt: TGTGCCAGCAAACCCCAACTGGAGACCCAGTACTTC; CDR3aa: CASKPQLETQYF
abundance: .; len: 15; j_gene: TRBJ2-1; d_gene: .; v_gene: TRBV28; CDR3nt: TGTGCCAGCACCGCGATCCTGGACTTACACAATGAGCAGTTCTTC; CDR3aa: CASTAILDLHNEQFF
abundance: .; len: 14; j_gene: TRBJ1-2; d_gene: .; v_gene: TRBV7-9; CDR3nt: TGTGCCAGCGGGGAGCTTCCGGGCTCCTATGGCTACACCTTC; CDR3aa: CASGELPGSYGYTF
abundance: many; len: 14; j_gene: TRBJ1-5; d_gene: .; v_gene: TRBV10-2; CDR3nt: TGCGCCAGCAGTGACCCCAGAGAGGAGGGATCATGGCATTTT; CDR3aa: CASSDPREEGSWHF
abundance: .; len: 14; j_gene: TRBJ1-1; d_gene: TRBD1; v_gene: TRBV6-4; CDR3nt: TGTGCCAGCAGTGACGGACAGGGAGGCACTGAAGCTTTCTTT; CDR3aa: CASSDGQGGTEAFF
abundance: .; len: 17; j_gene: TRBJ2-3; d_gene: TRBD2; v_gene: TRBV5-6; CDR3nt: TGTGCCAGCAGCTTCGAGGGTTTAGCGGGGGCCACAGATACGCAGTATTTT; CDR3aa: CASSFEGLAGATDTQYF
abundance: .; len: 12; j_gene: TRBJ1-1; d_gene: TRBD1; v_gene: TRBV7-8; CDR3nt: TGTGCCAGCAGCATGACAGGGACTGAAGCTTTCTTT; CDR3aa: CASSMTGTEAFF
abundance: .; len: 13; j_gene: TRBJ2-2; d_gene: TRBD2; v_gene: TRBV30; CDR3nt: TGTGCCTGCGGGGGGATGAACACCGGGGAGCTGTTTTTT; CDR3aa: CACGGMNTGELFF
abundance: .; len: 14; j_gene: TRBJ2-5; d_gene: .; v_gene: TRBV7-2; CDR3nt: TGTGCCAGCCGAGGGGGGGGACTCCAAGAGACCCAGTACTTC; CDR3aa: CASRGGGLQETQYF
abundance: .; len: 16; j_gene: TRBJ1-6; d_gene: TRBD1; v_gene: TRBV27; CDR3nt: TGTGCCAGCAGTTTAGCTGGGACAGCCTATAATTCACCCCTCCACTTT; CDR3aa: CASSLAGTAYNSPLHF
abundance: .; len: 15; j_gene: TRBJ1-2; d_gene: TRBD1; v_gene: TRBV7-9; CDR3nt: TGTGCCAGCAGCTCCAGGGGGGTCCCTAACTATGGCTACACCTTC; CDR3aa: CASSSRGVPNYGYTF
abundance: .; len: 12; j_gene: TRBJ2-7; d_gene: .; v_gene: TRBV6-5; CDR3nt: TGTGCCAGCAGTTACCCTTTCGAGAAGCAGTACTTC; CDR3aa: CASSYPFEKQYF
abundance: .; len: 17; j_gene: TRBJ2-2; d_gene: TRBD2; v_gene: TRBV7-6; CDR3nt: TGTGCCAGCAGCTTAGCCGGGACTAGCGGGGGGGCCGGGGAGCTGTTTTTT; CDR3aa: CASSLAGTSGGAGELFF
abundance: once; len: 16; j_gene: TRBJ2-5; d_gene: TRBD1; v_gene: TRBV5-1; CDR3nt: TGCGCCAGCAGCTTAAGGTCCGTGACAGGGGTTGAGACCCAGTACTTC; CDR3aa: CASSLRSVTGVETQYF
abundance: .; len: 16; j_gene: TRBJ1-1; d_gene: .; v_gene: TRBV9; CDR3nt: TGTGCCAGCAGCGAAAAACGAGCGGGCTTGAACACTGAAGCTTTCTTT; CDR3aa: CASSEKRAGLNTEAFF
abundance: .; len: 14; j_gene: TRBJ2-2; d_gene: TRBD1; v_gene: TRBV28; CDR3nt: TGTGCCAGCAGGAATACAGGGGGCACCGGGGAGCTGTTTTTT; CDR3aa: CASRNTGGTGELFF
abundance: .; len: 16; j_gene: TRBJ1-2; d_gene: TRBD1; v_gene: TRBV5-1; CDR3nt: TGCGCCAGCAGCTTGGAGGGGACAGGGGCCTTCTATGGCTACACCTTC; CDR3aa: CASSLEGTGAFYGYTF
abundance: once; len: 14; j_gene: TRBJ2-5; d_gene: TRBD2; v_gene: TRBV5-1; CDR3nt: TGCGCCAGCAGCAGCGGGGGTTTCGGAGAGACCCAGTACTTC; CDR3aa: CASSSGGFGETQYF
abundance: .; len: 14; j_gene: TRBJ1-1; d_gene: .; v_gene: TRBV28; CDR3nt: TGTGCCAGCAGGACACCAGGGGAATACACTGAAGCTTTCTTT; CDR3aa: CASRTPGEYTEAFF
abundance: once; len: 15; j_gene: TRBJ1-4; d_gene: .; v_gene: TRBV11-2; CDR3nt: TGTGCCAGCAGCTTAGGGCGGATGGGTAATGAAAAACTGTTTTTT; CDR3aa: CASSLGRMGNEKLFF
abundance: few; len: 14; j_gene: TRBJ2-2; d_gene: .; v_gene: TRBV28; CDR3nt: TGTGCCAGCCTCAGAGGAGCGGGCACCGGGGAGCTGTTTTTT; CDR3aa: CASLRGAGTGELFF
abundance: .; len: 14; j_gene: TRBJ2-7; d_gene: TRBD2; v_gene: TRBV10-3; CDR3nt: TGTGCCACCAGGCTCGGGAATAGCGGGGACGAGCAGTACTTC; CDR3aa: CATRLGNSGDEQYF
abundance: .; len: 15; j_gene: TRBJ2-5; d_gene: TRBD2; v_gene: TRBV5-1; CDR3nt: TGCGCCAGCAGCGACCCCCGGACTAGCGCAGAGACCCAGTACTTC; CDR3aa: CASSDPRTSAETQYF
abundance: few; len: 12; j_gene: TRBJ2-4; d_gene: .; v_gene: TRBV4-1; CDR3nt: TGCGCCAGCAGCCAAGATCTTAACATTCAGTACTTC; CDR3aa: CASSQDLNIQYF